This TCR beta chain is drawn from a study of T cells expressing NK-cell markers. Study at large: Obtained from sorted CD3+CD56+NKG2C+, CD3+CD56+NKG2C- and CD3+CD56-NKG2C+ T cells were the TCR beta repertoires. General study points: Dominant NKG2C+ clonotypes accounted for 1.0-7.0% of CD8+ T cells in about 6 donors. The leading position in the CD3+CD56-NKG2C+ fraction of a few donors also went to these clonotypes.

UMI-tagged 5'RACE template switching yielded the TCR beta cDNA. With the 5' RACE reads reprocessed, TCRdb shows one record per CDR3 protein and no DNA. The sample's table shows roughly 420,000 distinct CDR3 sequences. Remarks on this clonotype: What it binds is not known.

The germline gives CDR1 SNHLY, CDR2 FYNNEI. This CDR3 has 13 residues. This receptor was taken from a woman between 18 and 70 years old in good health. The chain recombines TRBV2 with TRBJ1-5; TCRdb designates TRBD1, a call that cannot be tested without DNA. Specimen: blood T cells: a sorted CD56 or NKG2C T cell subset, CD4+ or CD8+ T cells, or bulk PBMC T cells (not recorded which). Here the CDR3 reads CASSPDSKQPQHF.